This T cell receptor beta chain was profiled in a study of T-cell reconstitution after alpha-beta-depleted transplantation in children (dated by TCRdb to 2016 to 2017). Study-wide context: T-cell immune reconstitution after TCRalphabeta/CD19-depleted allogeneic hematopoietic cell transplantation in children was quantitatively tracked in the study by means of TCR repertoire profiling. Broad study findings and their caveats: Apparently early alphabetaT-cell count recovery about two months after transplant reportedly relied on only several hundred rapidly expanded clones derived from non-depleted graft cells. Hyperexpanded clone frequencies declined over subsequent months; after one year, T-cell counts and TCRbeta diversity were mostly attributed to newly produced T cells. In some patients, high TCRbeta diversity at day 60 was attributed to recipient T cells and intrathymic progenitors that had survived conditioning.

V is pruned by 3 bases and J by 3 bases, leaving 7 bases of the junction without a gene match. From its cysteine to its phenylalanine, the CDR3 spans 14 amino acids. Only CDR3 DNA is held: 42 bases, read in frame from base 1. In the germline V gene (reference sequence), CDR1 corresponds to DFQATT and CDR2 to SNEGSKA. The library was generated by PCR. TCRdb shows the sequencer as Illumina HiSeq 2500. To normalize quantification of the TCRbeta repertoire, the TCR libraries were built with molecular barcoding that relied on unique molecular identifiers. The public reads were quality trimmed at Q25 with fastp and then assembled into clones with MiXCR by TCRdb, keeping productive beta chains. Each entry is one CDR3 protein sequence, shown with its most common DNA and genes. Present in this sample are about 870,000 distinct CDR3 sequences, 16% of which were seen just once. Of the sample, around 4.5% falls within the top ten clones.

The meaning of the sample's treatment or condition label: allogeneic hematopoietic cell transplantation with graft depleted of TCRalphabeta T cells and CD19 B cells. The children who served as transplant recipients had been given grafts of TCRalphabeta/CD19-depleted allogeneic hematopoietic cells. This clonotype was recorded a few times. Its binding antigen is unknown. Base quality data are lacking; no much larger clone is found one base away. This receptor was obtained from a male patient younger than 18 who had a stem cell transplant for acute lymphoblastic leukemia, so the T cells may come from the graft donor. The starting material was PBMCs, mostly from graft donor cells, obtained 360 days after TCRalphabeta/CD19-depleted stem cell transplant. The V and J segments used are TRBV20-1 and TRBJ1-1; 7 middle bases align to TRBD1. The CDR3 protein sequence reads: CSAREGAIDTEAFF. The nucleotide sequence reads TGCAGTGCTAGGGAGGGGGCGATTGACACTGAAGCTTTCTTT.